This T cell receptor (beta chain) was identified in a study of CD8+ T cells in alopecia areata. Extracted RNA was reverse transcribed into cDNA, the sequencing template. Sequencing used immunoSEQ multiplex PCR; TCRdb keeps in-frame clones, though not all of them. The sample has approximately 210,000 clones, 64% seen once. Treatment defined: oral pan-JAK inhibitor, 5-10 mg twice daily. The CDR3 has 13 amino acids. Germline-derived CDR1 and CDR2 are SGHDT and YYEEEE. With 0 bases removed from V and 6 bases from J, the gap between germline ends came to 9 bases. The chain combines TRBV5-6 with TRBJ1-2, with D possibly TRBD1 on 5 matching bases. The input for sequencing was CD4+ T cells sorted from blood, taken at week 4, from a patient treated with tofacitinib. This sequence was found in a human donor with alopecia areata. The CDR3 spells CASSLAGEDGYTF. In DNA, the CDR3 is TGTGCCAGCAGCTTGGCGGGGGAAGATGGCTACACCTTC.